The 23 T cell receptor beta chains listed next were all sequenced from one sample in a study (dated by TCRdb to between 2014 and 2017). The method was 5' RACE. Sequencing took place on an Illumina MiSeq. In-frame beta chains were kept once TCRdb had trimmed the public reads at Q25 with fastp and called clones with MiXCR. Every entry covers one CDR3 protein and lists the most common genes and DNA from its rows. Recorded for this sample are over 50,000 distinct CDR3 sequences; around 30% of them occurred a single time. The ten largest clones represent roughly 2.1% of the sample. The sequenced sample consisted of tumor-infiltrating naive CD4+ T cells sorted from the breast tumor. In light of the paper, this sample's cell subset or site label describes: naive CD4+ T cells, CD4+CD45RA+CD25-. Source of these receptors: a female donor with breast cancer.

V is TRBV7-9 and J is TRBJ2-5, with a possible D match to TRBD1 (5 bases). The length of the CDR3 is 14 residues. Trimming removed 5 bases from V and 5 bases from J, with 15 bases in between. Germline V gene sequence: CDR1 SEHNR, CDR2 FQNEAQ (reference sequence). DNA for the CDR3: TGTGCCAGCAGCAGCACCAGGGTTGGGGAGACCCAGTACTTC. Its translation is CASSSTRVGETQYF.

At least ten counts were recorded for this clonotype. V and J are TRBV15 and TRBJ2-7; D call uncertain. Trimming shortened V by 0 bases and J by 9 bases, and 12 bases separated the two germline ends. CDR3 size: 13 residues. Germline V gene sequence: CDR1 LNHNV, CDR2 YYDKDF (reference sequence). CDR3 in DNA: TGTGCCACCAGCAGAGACCCCCAGACGCGGCAGTACTTC. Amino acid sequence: CATSRDPQTRQYF.

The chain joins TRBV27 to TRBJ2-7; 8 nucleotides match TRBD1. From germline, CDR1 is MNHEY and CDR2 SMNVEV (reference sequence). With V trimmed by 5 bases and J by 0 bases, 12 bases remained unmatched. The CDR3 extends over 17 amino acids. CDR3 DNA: TGTGCCAGCAGTAGACAGGGGACCTACTCCTTCTCCTACGAGCAGTACTTC. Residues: CASSRQGTYSFSYEQYF.

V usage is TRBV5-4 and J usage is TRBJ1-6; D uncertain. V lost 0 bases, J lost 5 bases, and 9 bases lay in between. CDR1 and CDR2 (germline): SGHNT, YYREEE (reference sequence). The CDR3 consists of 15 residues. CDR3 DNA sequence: TGTGCCAGCAGCTTGGAAGGGTTTAATAATTCACCCCTCCACTTT. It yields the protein CASSLEGFNNSPLHF.

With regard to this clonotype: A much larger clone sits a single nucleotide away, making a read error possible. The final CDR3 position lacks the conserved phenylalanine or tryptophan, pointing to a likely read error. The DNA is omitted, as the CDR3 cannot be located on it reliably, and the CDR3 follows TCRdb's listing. The CDR3 loop is CASSQALRERETQYS. V usage is TRBV3-2 and J usage is TRBJ2-5; the DNA was not used to check the table's D call, TRBD1. TRBV3-2 is a recognized pseudogene. The CDR3 length is 15 residues, termini included.

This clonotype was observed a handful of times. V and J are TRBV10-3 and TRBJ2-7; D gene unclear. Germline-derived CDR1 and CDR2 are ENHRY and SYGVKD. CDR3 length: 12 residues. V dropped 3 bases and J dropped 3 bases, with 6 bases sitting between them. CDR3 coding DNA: TGTGCCATCAGTGATGGGATCTACGAGCAGTACTTC. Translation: CAISDGIYEQYF.

The CDR3 DNA reads as TGTGCCAGCAGTGAACAGGCTAGCGGGAAACACAATGAGCAGTTCTTC. Its translation is CASSEQASGKHNEQFF. This chain uses TRBV25-1 with TRBJ2-1; 9 nucleotides match TRBD2. Trimming at V came to 2 bases and at J to 5 bases, leaving 7 bases not matched to a gene. The germline CDR1 and CDR2 sequences are MGHDK and SYGVNS. This CDR3 has 16 residues.

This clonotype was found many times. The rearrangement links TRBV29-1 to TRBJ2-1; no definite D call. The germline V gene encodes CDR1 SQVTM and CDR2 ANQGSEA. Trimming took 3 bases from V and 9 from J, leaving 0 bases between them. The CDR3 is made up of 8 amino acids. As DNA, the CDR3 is TGCAGCGTTGATGAGCAGTTCTTC. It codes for CSVDEQFF.

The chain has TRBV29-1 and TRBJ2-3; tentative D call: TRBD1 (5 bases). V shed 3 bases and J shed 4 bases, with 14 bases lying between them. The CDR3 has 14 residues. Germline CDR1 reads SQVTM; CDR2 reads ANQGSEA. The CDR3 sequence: CSVEKDMGPDTQYF. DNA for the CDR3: TGCAGCGTTGAGAAGGACATGGGCCCAGATACGCAGTATTTT.

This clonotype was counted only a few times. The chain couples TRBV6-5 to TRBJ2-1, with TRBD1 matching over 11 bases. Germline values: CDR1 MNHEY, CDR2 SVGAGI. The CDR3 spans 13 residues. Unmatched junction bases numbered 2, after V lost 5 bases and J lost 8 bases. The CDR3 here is CASSRDRGDEQFF. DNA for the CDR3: TGTGCCAGCAGTCGGGACAGGGGGGATGAGCAGTTCTTC.

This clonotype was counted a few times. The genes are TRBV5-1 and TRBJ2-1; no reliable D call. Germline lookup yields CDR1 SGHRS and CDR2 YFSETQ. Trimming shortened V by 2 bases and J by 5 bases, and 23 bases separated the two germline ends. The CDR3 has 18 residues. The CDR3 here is CASSFGLRDSDDHNEQFF. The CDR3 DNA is TGCGCCAGCAGCTTTGGCCTGAGAGACTCGGACGATCACAATGAGCAGTTCTTC.

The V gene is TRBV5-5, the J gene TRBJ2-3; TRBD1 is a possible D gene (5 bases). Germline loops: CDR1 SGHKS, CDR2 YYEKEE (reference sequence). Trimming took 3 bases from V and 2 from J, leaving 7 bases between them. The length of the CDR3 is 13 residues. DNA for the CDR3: TGTGCCAGCAGCTCGGACACCACAGATACGCAGTATTTT. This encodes CASSSDTTDTQYF.

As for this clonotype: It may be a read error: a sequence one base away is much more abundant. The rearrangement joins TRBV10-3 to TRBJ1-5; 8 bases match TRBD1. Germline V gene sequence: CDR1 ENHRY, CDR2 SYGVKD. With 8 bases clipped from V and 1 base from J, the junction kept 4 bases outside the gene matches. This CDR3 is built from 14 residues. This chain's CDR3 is CAIGGQGSNQPQHF. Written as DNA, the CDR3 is TGTGCCATCGGTGGACAGGGAAGCAATCAGCCCCAGCATTTT.

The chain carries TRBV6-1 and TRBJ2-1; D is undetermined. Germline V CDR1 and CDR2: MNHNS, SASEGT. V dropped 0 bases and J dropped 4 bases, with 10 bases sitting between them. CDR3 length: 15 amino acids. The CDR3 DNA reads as TGTGCCAGCAGTGAAGCTGATACTCTTTACAATGAGCAGTTCTTC. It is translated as CASSEADTLYNEQFF.

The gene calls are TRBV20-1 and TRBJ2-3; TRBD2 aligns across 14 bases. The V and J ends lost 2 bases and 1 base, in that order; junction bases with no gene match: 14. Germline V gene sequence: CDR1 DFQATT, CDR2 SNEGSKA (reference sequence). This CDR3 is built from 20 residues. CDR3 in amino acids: CSARSDRGLAGEVGTDTQYF. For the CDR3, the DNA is TGCAGTGCTAGATCCGATAGGGGACTAGCGGGAGAGGTCGGCACAGATACGCAGTATTTT.

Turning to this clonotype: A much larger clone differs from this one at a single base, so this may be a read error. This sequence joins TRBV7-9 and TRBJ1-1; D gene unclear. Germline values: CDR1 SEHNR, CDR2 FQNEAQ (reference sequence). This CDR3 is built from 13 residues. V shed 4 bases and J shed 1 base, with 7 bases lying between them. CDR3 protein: CASSYQENTEAFF. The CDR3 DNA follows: TGTGCCAGCAGCTACCAGGAGAACACTGAAGCTTTCTTT. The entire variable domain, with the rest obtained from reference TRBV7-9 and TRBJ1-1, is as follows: DTGVSQNPRHKITKRGQNVTFRCDPISEHNRLYWYRQTLGQGPEFLTYFQNEAQLEKSRLLSDRFSAERPKGSFSTLEIQRTEQGDSAMYLCASSYQENTEAFFGQGTRLTVV.

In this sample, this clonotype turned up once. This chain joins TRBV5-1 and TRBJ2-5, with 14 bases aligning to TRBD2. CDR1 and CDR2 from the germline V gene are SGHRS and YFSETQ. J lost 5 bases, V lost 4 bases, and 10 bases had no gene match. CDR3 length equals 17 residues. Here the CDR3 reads CASSPGRLAGGPETQYF. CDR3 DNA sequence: TGCGCCAGCAGCCCCGGGAGACTAGCGGGGGGGCCGGAGACCCAGTACTTC.

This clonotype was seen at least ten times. CDR3 nucleotide sequence: TGCAGTGCTAGAGATCTGAGGGGGCAAACCGGGGAGCTGTTTTTT. Protein product: CSARDLRGQTGELFF. The chain employs TRBV20-1 and TRBJ2-2; 7 nucleotides align to TRBD1. In germline, CDR1 is DFQATT, CDR2 SNEGSKA (reference sequence). The junction had 6 bases not matched to a gene; V was cut back by 0 bases and J by 5 bases. The CDR3 has 15 amino acids.

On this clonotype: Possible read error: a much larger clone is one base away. The CDR3 nucleotides read TGCAGTGCTGGGAATCCCACCGGGGGCTATAATCAGCCCCAGCATTTT. Protein product: CSAGNPTGGYNQPQHF. The gene calls are TRBV20-1 and TRBJ1-5; maybe TRBD1 (6 bases). CDR1 and CDR2 from the germline V gene are DFQATT and SNEGSKA (reference sequence). Trimming removed 5 bases at V and 4 bases at J, with 21 bases between. The CDR3 is made up of 16 amino acids.

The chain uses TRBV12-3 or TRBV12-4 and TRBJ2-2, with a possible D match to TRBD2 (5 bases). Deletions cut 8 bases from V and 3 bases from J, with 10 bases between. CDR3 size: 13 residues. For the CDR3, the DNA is TGTGCCAGCCTAAAGGAGGACACCGGGGAGCTGTTTTTT. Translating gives CASLKEDTGELFF.

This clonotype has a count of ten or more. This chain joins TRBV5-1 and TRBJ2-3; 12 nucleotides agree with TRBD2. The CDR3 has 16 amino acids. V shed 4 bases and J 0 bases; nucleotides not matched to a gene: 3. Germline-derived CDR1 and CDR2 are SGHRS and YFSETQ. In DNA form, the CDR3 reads TGCGCCAGCAGCCGGACTAGCGGGACTAGCACAGATACGCAGTATTTT. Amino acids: CASSRTSGTSTDTQYF.

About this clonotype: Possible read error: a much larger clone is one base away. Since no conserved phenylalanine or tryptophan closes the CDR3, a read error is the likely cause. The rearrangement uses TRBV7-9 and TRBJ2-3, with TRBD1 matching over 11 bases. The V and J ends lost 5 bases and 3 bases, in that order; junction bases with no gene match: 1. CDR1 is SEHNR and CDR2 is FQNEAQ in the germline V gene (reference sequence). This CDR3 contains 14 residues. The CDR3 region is CASSGQGATDTQYL. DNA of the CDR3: TGTGCCAGCAGCGGACAGGGGGCTACAGATACGCAGTATCTT.

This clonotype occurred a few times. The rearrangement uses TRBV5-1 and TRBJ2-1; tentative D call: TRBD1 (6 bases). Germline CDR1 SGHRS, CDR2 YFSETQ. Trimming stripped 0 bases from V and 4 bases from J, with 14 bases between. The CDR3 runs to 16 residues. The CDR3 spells CASSLGTVQLYNEQFF. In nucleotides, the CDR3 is TGCGCCAGCAGCTTGGGGACAGTCCAGCTTTACAATGAGCAGTTCTTC.